This T cell receptor (beta chain) was documented in a study of blood T cell repertoires in COVID-19. The CDR3 extends over 15 amino acids. Trimming removed 6 bases from V and 2 bases from J, with 16 bases in between. In germline, CDR1 is MDHEN, CDR2 SYDVKM. This clone was seen more than once but under ten times. Cohorts were based on clinical histories the participants reported. Sequencing used immunoSEQ multiplex PCR; TCRdb keeps in-frame clones, though not all of them. In the table there are 180,000 or so clones, 60% to 80% of which are singletons. The chain uses TRBV28 and TRBJ1-2; the D gene is possibly TRBD1 (5 bases). This TCR was sampled from a man aged 60 to 75 who had been exposed to COVID-19. Sample: PBMCs or T cells enriched from blood (not recorded which). This CDR3 is CASRPDVGGNYGYTF. In DNA form, the CDR3 reads TGTGCCAGCAGGCCAGACGTGGGGGGAAACTATGGCTACACCTTC.